Presented here are 25 T cell receptor beta chains from one specimen sequenced in a study of Ad26.COV2.S vaccination and SARS-CoV-2 variants. Sequencing was performed with immunoSEQ multiplex PCR; in TCRdb, only in-frame clones are kept and a portion is missing. The sample lists about 350,000 clones, around 89% occurring once. This sample's treatment: around 19 received Ad26.COV2.S at low or high dose, single or two shots; 5 received placebo; per-sample allocation not given. Sample collection was performed on day 63 after the first vaccine or placebo injection. The material sequenced was peripheral blood, taken in a trial of Ad26.COV2.S vaccine versus placebo. The source of these receptors is a person between 18 and 65 years old who received the Ad26.COV2.S COVID-19 vaccine or a placebo.

This clone was seen a few times. The gene calls are TRBV18 and TRBJ2-4; TRBD2 is a possible D gene (6 bases). Germline V gene lookup returns CDR1 KGHSH and CDR2 LQKENI. There are 17 residues in the CDR3. Trimming shortened V by 2 bases and J by 3 bases, and 17 bases separated the two germline ends. The CDR3 DNA sequence: TGTGCCAGCTCACCAGACGGTGCGGGGTACGGCAAAAACATTCAGTACTTC. This encodes CASSPDGAGYGKNIQYF. The variable domain in full, completed from reference TRBV18 and TRBJ2-4, reads NAGVMQNPRHLVRRRGQEARLRCSPMKGHSHVYWYRQLPEEGLKFMVYLQKENIIDESGMPKERFSAEFPKEGPSILRIQQVVRGDSAAYFCASSPDGAGYGKNIQYFGAGTRLSVL.

The chain joins TRBV9 to TRBJ1-3; no definite D call. Germline CDR1 SGDLS, CDR2 YYNGEE. This CDR3 has 15 residues. Trimming pared 3 bases from V and 0 bases from J, leaving 10 bases between. CDR3 amino acids: CASSGDTHSGNTIYF. In DNA, the CDR3 is TGTGCCAGCAGCGGAGACACCCACTCTGGAAACACCATATATTTT.

The CDR3 DNA follows: TGTGCCAGCAGCTTGGCCTGGAAAGATTGGTTCTTC. Its translation: CASSLAWKDWFF. The gene calls are TRBV5-5 and TRBJ2-1; D is undetermined. Germline V gene sequence: CDR1 SGHKS, CDR2 YYEKEE (reference sequence). The CDR3 has 12 amino acids. V lost 0 bases to trimming and J lost 15 bases, with 13 bases between them. The whole variable domain, remainder taken from reference TRBV5-5 and TRBJ2-1, is DAGVTQSPTHLIKTRGQQVTLRCSPISGHKSVSWYQQVLGQGPQFIFQYYEKEERGRGNFPDRFSARQFPNYSSELNVNALLLGDSALYLCASSLAWKDWFFGPGTRLTVL.

The chain recombines TRBV10-3 with TRBJ2-1; tentative D call: TRBD2 (6 bases). The CDR3 is made up of 19 amino acids. V was pared by 7 bases and J by 2 bases, with 27 bases between. Germline assignment: CDR1 ENHRY and CDR2 SYGVKD. This chain's CDR3 is CAINPGGQGVGDPYNEQFF. CDR3 nucleotide sequence: TGTGCCATCAACCCCGGAGGGCAGGGCGTCGGGGATCCCTACAATGAGCAGTTCTTC.

The rearrangement joins TRBV5-6 to TRBJ1-1, with a possible D match to TRBD1 (6 bases). The CDR3 spans 18 residues. The ends were cut back, 0 bases at V and 7 bases at J, with 25 bases in the middle. Germline V gene sequence: CDR1 SGHDT, CDR2 YYEEEE. CDR3 residues: CASSLGQDGFIWSIEAFF. CDR3 sequence (DNA): TGTGCCAGCAGCTTGGGACAGGACGGTTTTATTTGGAGCATTGAAGCTTTCTTT.

The V and J genes are TRBV19 and TRBJ2-1, with D unclear. The germline V and J ends were trimmed by 3 bases and 4 bases, with 10 bases remaining between them. CDR1 is LNHDA and CDR2 is SQIVND in the germline V gene (reference sequence). The CDR3 runs 14 residues. CDR3 sequence: CASSMDGIYNEQFF. CDR3 in DNA: TGTGCCAGTAGTATGGACGGAATTTACAATGAGCAGTTCTTC.

This chain uses TRBV7-2 with TRBJ2-3; the D gene is possibly TRBD2 (5 bases). The CDR3 spans 14 residues. Trimming shortened V by 4 bases and J by 0 bases, and 8 bases separated the two germline ends. CDR1 and CDR2 from the germline V gene are SGHTA and FQGNSA. CDR3 region: CASSSWTSTDTQYF. CDR3 bases: TGTGCCAGCAGCTCGTGGACTAGCACAGATACGCAGTATTTT.

V usage is TRBV24-1 and J usage is TRBJ2-3; 7 bases map to TRBD1. The V gene's germline CDR1 is KGHDR and CDR2 SFDVKD. The CDR3 has 15 amino acids. V was pared by 0 bases and J by 6 bases, with 5 bases of the junction left unmatched. This chain's CDR3 is CATSDLTGDVDTQYF. The CDR3 coding sequence is TGTGCCACCAGTGATTTGACAGGGGACGTGGATACGCAGTATTTT.

This chain connects TRBV3-1 (or the pseudogene TRBV3-2) to TRBJ2-6; D gene ambiguous. CDR1 and CDR2 (germline): LGHDT, YNNKEL (reference sequence). V lost 5 bases and J lost 1, with 9 bases in between. The CDR3 is 15 amino acids. Written as DNA, the CDR3 is TGTGCCAGCAGCTTTGGGTGGTCTGGGGCCAACGTCCTGACTTTC. Translating gives CASSFGWSGANVLTF.

The V and J genes are TRBV11-2 and TRBJ2-1; the D gene could be TRBD1 or TRBD2 (5 bases each). The CDR3 is made up of 13 amino acids. V lost 3 bases and J lost 8, with 11 bases in between. The V gene's germline CDR1 is SGHAT and CDR2 FQNNGV. Written as DNA, the CDR3 is TGTGCCAGCAGCTTGGGACGGGCGGATGAGCAGTTCTTC. Translated: CASSLGRADEQFF.

This chain links TRBV4-1 with TRBJ1-6; TRBD1 might be the D (6 bases). Trimming took off 0 bases at V and 5 bases at J, with 11 bases between the two ends. The CDR3 spans 16 residues. Germline CDR1 reads MGHRA; CDR2 reads YSYEKL. CDR3 nucleotide sequence: TGCGCCAGCAGCCAAGATCCGGGGACAAATAATTCACCCCTCCACTTT. This encodes CASSQDPGTNNSPLHF.

This chain links TRBV13 with TRBJ1-5; 8 positions agree with TRBD1. This CDR3 comprises 13 residues. V dropped 4 bases and J dropped 8; count of bases not matched to a gene: 4. The V gene's germline CDR1 is PRHDT and CDR2 FYEKMQ (reference sequence). This CDR3 reads CASSSGGVEPQHF. The CDR3 coding sequence is TGTGCCAGCAGCTCAGGGGGCGTCGAGCCCCAGCATTTT.

The chain joins TRBV19 to TRBJ2-1; no reliable D call. Trimming pared 4 bases from V and 3 bases from J, leaving 7 bases between. Germline CDR1 is LNHDA and CDR2 is SQIVND (reference sequence). The CDR3 is 13 amino acids. The CDR3 region has the DNA TGTGCCAGTAGTACGGTCCGCTACAATGAGCAGTTCTTC. Residues: CASSTVRYNEQFF.

This clone was counted a single time. V and J are TRBV7-9 and TRBJ1-5, with 9 nucleotides matching TRBD1. This CDR3 region has 17 residues. The trim removed 5 bases at V and 6 bases at J, leaving 14 bases unmatched. Germline V lookup: CDR1 SEHNR, CDR2 FQNEAQ (reference sequence). CDR3 residues: CASSNWGQGLFSQPQHF. CDR3 nucleotide sequence: TGTGCCAGCAGCAACTGGGGACAGGGTCTCTTCAGTCAGCCCCAGCATTTT.

The V gene is TRBV4-1, the J gene TRBJ1-1; no reliable D call. Trimming left V 1 base short and J 4 bases short, with 10 bases between. The CDR3 contains 14 residues. The germline V gene encodes CDR1 MGHRA and CDR2 YSYEKL. CDR3 DNA: TGCGCCAGCAGCCAAGCAGGAGGTGGCACTGAAGCTTTCTTT. Translated: CASSQAGGGTEAFF.

This chain joins TRBV13 and TRBJ2-7; D not certain. CDR3 length: 12 residues. The ends were cut back, 2 bases at V and 0 bases at J, with 2 bases in the middle. Germline loops: CDR1 PRHDT, CDR2 FYEKMQ (reference sequence). CDR3 amino acids: CASSLSSYEQYF. In DNA form, the CDR3 reads TGTGCCAGCAGCTTAAGCTCCTACGAGCAGTACTTC.

The chain uses TRBV28 and TRBJ1-3; D gene unclear. Germline V lookup: CDR1 MDHEN, CDR2 SYDVKM. This CDR3 contains 13 residues. The ends were cut back, 3 bases at V and 0 bases at J, with 3 bases in the middle. The CDR3 is CASSFFSGNTIYF. The CDR3 nucleotides are TGTGCCAGCAGTTTCTTCTCTGGAAACACCATATATTTT.

J is TRBJ2-5 and V is TRBV6-5; 9 nucleotides agree with TRBD2. Germline V gene sequence: CDR1 MNHEY, CDR2 SVGAGI. Unmatched junction bases numbered 7, after V lost 11 bases and J lost 0 bases. The CDR3 extends over 14 amino acids. CDR3 protein: CAAGLAGYQETQYF. The CDR3, as DNA: TGTGCCGCGGGGCTAGCGGGGTACCAAGAGACCCAGTACTTC.

This chain links TRBV2 with TRBJ2-2; possibly TRBD2 for D (6 bases). There are 17 residues in the CDR3. Germline V gives CDR1 SNHLY, CDR2 FYNNEI. Trimming cost V 2 bases and J 6 bases, with 19 bases left between them. The CDR3 sequence: CASSESEGGENPGELFF. The CDR3 DNA reads TGTGCCAGCAGTGAAAGTGAGGGAGGCGAGAATCCCGGGGAGCTGTTTTTT.

The chain links TRBV4-2 to TRBJ2-3, with 10 bases fitting TRBD2. Germline V CDR1 and CDR2: LGHNA, YNFKEQ. This CDR3 has 17 residues. The ends lost 0 bases at V and 3 bases at J; junction bases unmatched: 6. CDR3 sequence reads: CASSQEPSGGATDTQYF. In DNA, the CDR3 is TGTGCCAGCAGCCAAGAACCCAGCGGGGGGGCAACAGATACGCAGTATTTT.

This rearrangement joins TRBV7-8 to TRBJ1-2, with D possibly matching TRBD1 (5 bases). This CDR3 comprises 14 residues. Looked up from germline, CDR1 is SGHVS and CDR2 is FQNEAQ. Trimming took off 4 bases at V and 8 bases at J, with 17 bases between the two ends. In nucleotides, the CDR3 is TGTGCCAGCAGCTACTCCGGGACCGCAAAGGGCTACACCTTC. Its translation: CASSYSGTAKGYTF.

The chain combines TRBV7-2 with TRBJ1-2; D unclear. V gave up 5 bases and J gave up 5 bases, with 12 bases separating them. The CDR3 is 13 amino acids. Germline V lookup: CDR1 SGHTA, CDR2 FQGNSA. CDR3 nucleotide sequence: TGTGCCAGCAGCCTAGACACAGCTTATGGCTACACCTTC. This sequence encodes CASSLDTAYGYTF.

V usage is TRBV7-2 and J usage is TRBJ1-3; D not certain. V shed 2 bases and J shed 0 bases, with 8 bases lying between them. There are 15 residues in the CDR3. Germline CDR1 reads SGHTA; CDR2 reads FQGNSA. The CDR3 is CASSLMADSGNTIYF. The CDR3 nucleotides are TGTGCCAGCAGCTTAATGGCGGACTCTGGAAACACCATATATTTT.

The chain recombines TRBV3-1 (or the pseudogene TRBV3-2) with TRBJ1-1, with D unclear. CDR1 is LGHDT and CDR2 is YNNKEL in the germline V gene (reference sequence). V lost 2 bases to trimming and J lost 0 bases, with 4 bases between them. The CDR3 spans 13 residues. CDR3 amino acids: CASSQLMNTEAFF. The CDR3 bases are TGTGCCAGCAGCCAACTTATGAACACTGAAGCTTTCTTT.

The V call is TRBV19, the J call TRBJ1-2; 12 nucleotides match TRBD1. CDR3 length equals 15 residues. J gave up 8 bases and V 3 bases, and 7 bases lay outside the gene matches. Germline V CDR1 and CDR2: LNHDA, SQIVND (reference sequence). Written as DNA, the CDR3 is TGTGCCAGTAGTATGACGGGACAGGGGGCTGGCGGCTACACCTTC. This codes for CASSMTGQGAGGYTF.